This T cell receptor beta chain was recovered during a study of beta chain features in type 1 diabetes. Investigators reverse transcribed all isolated RNA, so they sequenced expressed TCRB transcripts. Data came from immunoSEQ multiplex PCR; TCRdb stores just in-frame clones and leaves some out. The table has 300,000 to 350,000 clones, roughly 8% seen once. As regards this clone: This sequence may be a read error, since a much larger clone differs from it by one base.

In germline, CDR1 is LGHNA, CDR2 YSLEER. The CDR3 loop spans 22 amino acids. The sample comprised central memory CD4+ T cells from blood. This chain uses TRBV4-3 with TRBJ2-1; 12 bases fit TRBD2. The sequence was collected from a woman younger than 30 in good health. The CDR3 here is CVSSQDKSRLAGDHHLYNEQFF. The CDR3 nucleotides are TGCGTCAGCAGCCAAGATAAGTCGCGACTAGCGGGAGATCACCACCTCTACAATGAGCAGTTCTTC.